Listed below are T cell receptor beta chains from one sample, sequenced in a study of T cell responses to AZD1222 COVID-19 vaccine. Using immunoSEQ multiplex PCR, the repertoire was profiled, and TCRdb retains in-frame clones only, with some absent. The sample carries 75,000 to 100,000 clones, just over 85% recorded once. Here the sequenced sample was peripheral blood, taken on day 0 of MenACWY control vaccination. These receptors were collected from an adult in good health. Both conserved end residues are part of each CDR3. Fields, in order: D gene, J gene, V gene, clone size, CDR3 DNA, CDR3 protein. The D gene is left open where the match is weak. Size is stated for part of the rows, as once, few or many counts, or as a class when the clone is expanded.

d_gene: NA; j_gene: TRBJ1-2; v_gene: TRBV28; abundance: NA; CDR3nt: TGTGCCAGCAGGACCGAAAACTATGGCTACACCTTC; CDR3aa: CASRTENYGYTF
d_gene: TRBD1; j_gene: TRBJ1-6; v_gene: TRBV5-6; abundance: NA; CDR3nt: TGTGCCAGCAGCTTGTTCGGACAGGGCCCTCCCTATAATTCACCCCTCCACTTT; CDR3aa: CASSLFGQGPPYNSPLHF
d_gene: NA; j_gene: TRBJ2-1; v_gene: TRBV7-8; abundance: NA; CDR3nt: TGTGCCAGCAGCTTAGAGGGGCAGTCCTACAATGAGCAGTTCTTC; CDR3aa: CASSLEGQSYNEQFF
d_gene: TRBD1; j_gene: TRBJ1-6; v_gene: TRBV18; abundance: NA; CDR3nt: TGTGCCAGCTCACCAACTCCCCCAGGGGGTAATAATTCACCCCTCCACTTT; CDR3aa: CASSPTPPGGNNSPLHF
d_gene: NA; j_gene: TRBJ1-1; v_gene: TRBV11-2; abundance: NA; CDR3nt: TGTGCCAGCAGCCCCGGAGGCCTTGAATCTTTCTTT; CDR3aa: CASSPGGLESFF
d_gene: NA; j_gene: TRBJ2-5; v_gene: TRBV19; abundance: NA; CDR3nt: TGTGCCAGTAGTATAGGTCTGGTGAGCGAGAGGACCCAGTACTTC; CDR3aa: CASSIGLVSERTQYF
d_gene: TRBD1; j_gene: TRBJ1-1; v_gene: TRBV7-9; abundance: NA; CDR3nt: TGTGCCAGCAGCTCAGGGACAGGGGGCATTTTTTTGGACACTGAAGCTTTCTTT; CDR3aa: CASSSGTGGIFLDTEAFF
d_gene: TRBD1; j_gene: TRBJ2-5; v_gene: TRBV28; abundance: NA; CDR3nt: TGTGCCAGCAGCCCGGGACAGTACCAAGAGACCCAGTACTTC; CDR3aa: CASSPGQYQETQYF
d_gene: NA; j_gene: TRBJ2-3; v_gene: TRBV7-9; abundance: NA; CDR3nt: TGTGCCAGCAGCCGGGACAAGCACACAGATACGCAGTATTTT; CDR3aa: CASSRDKHTDTQYF
d_gene: NA; j_gene: TRBJ2-7; v_gene: TRBV5-5; abundance: NA; CDR3nt: TGTGCCAGCAGCTTGGAGTACGAGCAGTACTTC; CDR3aa: CASSLEYEQYF
d_gene: NA; j_gene: TRBJ1-1; v_gene: TRBV5-6; abundance: NA; CDR3nt: TGTGCCAGCAGCCGACTGGGACAACGGCACACTGAAGCTTTCTTT; CDR3aa: CASSRLGQRHTEAFF
d_gene: NA; j_gene: TRBJ1-4; v_gene: TRBV6-2/TRBV6-3; abundance: NA; CDR3nt: TGTGCCAGCAGCACCCCAGCCCTGATGGGTGAAAAACTGTTTTTT; CDR3aa: CASSTPALMGEKLFF
d_gene: NA; j_gene: TRBJ2-7; v_gene: TRBV28; abundance: NA; CDR3nt: TGTGCCAGCAGTCCAGGGGGGGCCTCCTACGAGCAGTACTTC; CDR3aa: CASSPGGASYEQYF
d_gene: TRBD2; j_gene: TRBJ2-1; v_gene: TRBV4-1; abundance: NA; CDR3nt: TGCGCCAGCAGTCCCCGGGAAGCGGGGGGAGGGGATGAGCAGTTCTTC; CDR3aa: CASSPREAGGGDEQFF
d_gene: NA; j_gene: TRBJ2-3; v_gene: TRBV5-5; abundance: NA; CDR3nt: TGTGCCAGCAGCTCACCCCGGGACCTTAACACAGATACGCAGTATTTT; CDR3aa: CASSSPRDLNTDTQYF
d_gene: TRBD1; j_gene: TRBJ1-1; v_gene: TRBV3-1/TRBV3-2; abundance: NA; CDR3nt: TGTGCCAGCAGCCCGACAGGGGGGGTCACTGAAGCTTTCTTT; CDR3aa: CASSPTGGVTEAFF
d_gene: TRBD1; j_gene: TRBJ1-5; v_gene: TRBV27; abundance: NA; CDR3nt: TGTGCCAGTCGGACAGGGGGTCAGCCCCAGCATTTT; CDR3aa: CASRTGGQPQHF
d_gene: TRBD1; j_gene: TRBJ1-1; v_gene: TRBV27; abundance: NA; CDR3nt: TGTGCCAGCACTCCTCTTAATGGACAGGGGGCGAACACTGAAGCTTTCTTT; CDR3aa: CASTPLNGQGANTEAFF
d_gene: TRBD1; j_gene: TRBJ1-5; v_gene: TRBV6-5; abundance: NA; CDR3nt: TGTGCCAGCAGGCCCACAGGGGGGCGCAATCAGCCCCAGCATTTT; CDR3aa: CASRPTGGRNQPQHF
d_gene: NA; j_gene: TRBJ1-5; v_gene: TRBV19; abundance: NA; CDR3nt: TGTGCCAGTAGTATATTTAATCAGCCCCAGCATTTT; CDR3aa: CASSIFNQPQHF
d_gene: TRBD1; j_gene: TRBJ1-1; v_gene: TRBV19; abundance: once; CDR3nt: TGTGCCAGTAGTATAGTGAAAGGGGGCGGGAGAAACACTGAAGCTTTCTTT; CDR3aa: CASSIVKGGGRNTEAFF
d_gene: NA; j_gene: TRBJ1-1; v_gene: TRBV12-3/TRBV12-4; abundance: NA; CDR3nt: TGTGCCAGCAGTTTAGAGGGGGACCCTGAAGCTTTCTTT; CDR3aa: CASSLEGDPEAFF
d_gene: NA; j_gene: TRBJ2-7; v_gene: TRBV4-3; abundance: NA; CDR3nt: TGCGCCAGCAGCCAAGATTCGGTAGCTAGGCCGATCGGGAACGAGCAGTACTTC; CDR3aa: CASSQDSVARPIGNEQYF
d_gene: TRBD2; j_gene: TRBJ2-3; v_gene: TRBV10-2; abundance: NA; CDR3nt: TGCGCCAGCAGTGAAAGGAGCCTAGCGGGGGGCACAGATACGCAGTATTTT; CDR3aa: CASSERSLAGGTDTQYF
d_gene: TRBD1; j_gene: TRBJ1-1; v_gene: TRBV30; abundance: NA; CDR3nt: TGTGCCTGGAGTCCACCGGGACAGGGGCTTAACACTGAAGCTTTCTTT; CDR3aa: CAWSPPGQGLNTEAFF
d_gene: NA; j_gene: TRBJ2-2; v_gene: TRBV18; abundance: NA; CDR3nt: TGTGCCAGCTCACGAACAGGGTCCGGGGAGCTGTTTTTT; CDR3aa: CASSRTGSGELFF
d_gene: TRBD2; j_gene: TRBJ2-1; v_gene: TRBV6-6; abundance: NA; CDR3nt: TGTGCCAGCAGTGAGCGGGGGGGCATCGACAATGAGCAGTTCTTC; CDR3aa: CASSERGGIDNEQFF
d_gene: NA; j_gene: TRBJ2-2; v_gene: TRBV7-3; abundance: NA; CDR3nt: TGTGCCAGCAGCCTCTACGGTCCGAACACCGGGGAGCTGTTTTTT; CDR3aa: CASSLYGPNTGELFF
d_gene: TRBD1; j_gene: TRBJ1-6; v_gene: TRBV2; abundance: NA; CDR3nt: TGTGCCAGCAGTCCTTTGGGACAGGGGGCGAATTCACCCCTCCACTTT; CDR3aa: CASSPLGQGANSPLHF
d_gene: TRBD1; j_gene: TRBJ2-7; v_gene: TRBV4-2; abundance: NA; CDR3nt: TGTGCCAGCAGCCAGGGACAGGGCTCCTACGAGCAGTACTTC; CDR3aa: CASSQGQGSYEQYF
d_gene: TRBD2; j_gene: TRBJ2-3; v_gene: TRBV7-2; abundance: NA; CDR3nt: TGTGCCAGCAGCTTAGATCGTCCTAGCGGGGGGGGAGATACGCAGTATTTT; CDR3aa: CASSLDRPSGGGDTQYF
d_gene: NA; j_gene: TRBJ1-1; v_gene: TRBV29-1; abundance: NA; CDR3nt: TGCAGCGTTGAAGAGGGTAGGGCGGGTGCTGAAGCTTTCTTT; CDR3aa: CSVEEGRAGAEAFF
d_gene: TRBD1; j_gene: TRBJ2-2; v_gene: TRBV29-1; abundance: once; CDR3nt: TGCAGCGTTGACACATCGGGGACAGGGACCTTCCCCGGGGAGCTGTTTTTT; CDR3aa: CSVDTSGTGTFPGELFF
d_gene: NA; j_gene: TRBJ1-1; v_gene: TRBV30; abundance: NA; CDR3nt: TGTGCCTGGAGTGCTACCGTTGACGGGAGCACTGAAGCTTTCTTT; CDR3aa: CAWSATVDGSTEAFF
d_gene: NA; j_gene: TRBJ2-3; v_gene: TRBV19; abundance: NA; CDR3nt: TGTGCCAGTAGTATAGATCTGGGCGGGGCCTCCACAGATACGCAGTATTTT; CDR3aa: CASSIDLGGASTDTQYF
d_gene: NA; j_gene: TRBJ1-2; v_gene: TRBV30; abundance: NA; CDR3nt: TGTGCCTGGAGTAAGGGGATCAGGAGTGGCTACACCTTC; CDR3aa: CAWSKGIRSGYTF